Following are 32 T cell receptor beta chains from one sample sequenced in a study of regulatory T cells in long-lasting Graves disease. The sample's time point: newly diagnosed GD, antithyroid drugs for less than 3 months. Making the TCR library involved RNA that had been extracted from PBMCs. iRepertoire HTBI primers and Arm-PCR of CDR3 regions built TCR beta libraries. TCRdb re-called the multiplex PCR reads with MiXCR, one entry per CDR3 protein. The data show around 450,000 distinct CDR3 sequences, 15% seen once. These data are also associated with another study on T cells in Graves' hyperthyroidism and ophthalmopathy.

This specimen was peripheral blood mononuclear cells (PBMCs), taken at new diagnosis, from a patient treated with antithyroid drugs. The receptor set was obtained from a woman aged 40 to 55 with Graves disease.

The V and J genes are TRBV7-3 and TRBJ2-6, with no clear D. The germline gives CDR1 SGHTA, CDR2 FQGTGA. This CDR3 comprises 13 residues. V was trimmed by 6 bases and J by 4 bases, leaving 7 bases between them. CDR3 sequence reads: CASRPNGANVLTF. CDR3 sequence (DNA): TGTGCCAGCAGGCCCAACGGGGCCAACGTCCTGACTTTC.

The rearrangement uses TRBV10-3 and TRBJ2-1, with D tentatively TRBD2 (6 bases). Looked up from germline, CDR1 is ENHRY and CDR2 is SYGVKD. The CDR3 consists of 14 residues. Trimming left V 4 bases short and J 5 bases short, with 12 bases between. CDR3 sequence (DNA): TGTGCCATCAGTGCGGGAGATCCAGACAATGAGCAGTTCTTC. It is translated as CAISAGDPDNEQFF.

This rearrangement joins TRBV20-1 to TRBJ1-5; a weak D match, TRBD1 (6 bases). Trimming shortened V by 6 bases and J by 0 bases, and 12 bases separated the two germline ends. The germline CDR1 and CDR2 sequences are DFQATT and SNEGSKA (reference sequence). This CDR3 spans 14 amino acids. In DNA form, the CDR3 reads TGCAGTGCCTCGACAGGTTATAGCAATCAGCCCCAGCATTTT. Its translation: CSASTGYSNQPQHF.

This clonotype was seen repeatedly, ten times or more. Sequence at one end of the junction differs from germline and may be a read error. J is TRBJ2-5 and V is TRBV19; tentatively, D is TRBD2 (6 bases). The CDR3 covers 14 residues. Germline V CDR1 and CDR2: LNHDA, SQIVND (reference sequence). Here the CDR3 DNA reads TGCGCCAGCAGCCTTGGGGGACTGCAAGAGACCCAGTACTTC. This translates into CASSLGGLQETQYF.

This clonotype was seen at least ten times. The chain links TRBV7-3 to TRBJ2-3; D might be TRBD2 (5 bases). Germline CDR1 and CDR2: SGHTA and FQGTGA. CDR3 length equals 16 residues. V was clipped by 5 bases and J by 6 bases, with 21 bases between them. CDR3 loop: CASSRLGLAPSDTQYF. The DNA of the CDR3 is TGTGCCAGCAGCCGATTAGGGCTAGCTCCTTCGGATACGCAGTATTTT.

The chain carries TRBV4-3 and TRBJ2-1; D is tentatively TRBD1 or TRBD2 (6 bases each). Germline V gene data show CDR1 as LGHNA and CDR2 as YSLEER. The CDR3 covers 17 residues. V was trimmed by 3 bases and J by 9 bases, leaving 24 bases between them. The CDR3 loop is CASSHHRGPSEVPEQFF. The CDR3 bases are TGCGCCAGCAGCCATCACCGGGGGCCTAGCGAAGTGCCTGAGCAGTTCTTC.

The chain couples TRBV10-1 to TRBJ2-3, with TRBD2 matching 11 bases. This CDR3 has 16 amino acids. The junction had 7 bases not matched to a gene; V was cut back by 2 bases and J by 6 bases. Per germline, CDR1 WNHNN and CDR2 SYGVQD (reference sequence). As DNA, the CDR3 is TGCGCCAGCAGTGAGGACCCTAGCGGGGGGCTGGATACGCAGTATTTT. It encodes CASSEDPSGGLDTQYF.

This clonotype was counted at least ten times. The rearrangement uses TRBV5-5 and TRBJ2-7; D may be TRBD2 (6 bases). CDR1 is SGHKS and CDR2 is YYEKEE in the germline V gene (reference sequence). CDR3 length equals 13 residues. Between the trimmed V and J ends, which lost 4 bases and 6 bases, there was a span of 14 bases. CDR3 nucleotides: TGTGCCAGCAGCGGGGGGACCACGGTCGAGCAGTACTTC. It specifies CASSGGTTVEQYF.

The chain uses TRBV11-2 and TRBJ2-7; 7 bases map to TRBD2. Germline V gene sequence: CDR1 SGHAT, CDR2 FQNNGV. This CDR3 has 15 amino acids. Losses at the gene ends were 3 bases for V and 3 bases for J; bases not matched to a gene: 8. CDR3 sequence reads: CASSLRGIVSYEQYF. CDR3 bases: TGTGCCAGCAGCTTGCGGGGGATAGTTAGCTACGAGCAGTACTTC.

This clonotype has more than one count but fewer than ten. V usage is TRBV20-1 and J usage is TRBJ2-1, with 9 bases fitting TRBD1. CDR3 length: 15 amino acids. CDR1 is DFQATT, CDR2 SNEGSKA, per germline (reference sequence). V lost 0 bases, J lost 7 bases, and 7 bases stayed unmatched. DNA for the CDR3: TGCAGTGCTAGAGATGGGACAGGGAGGTGGAATGAGCAGTTCTTC. It yields the protein CSARDGTGRWNEQFF.

At least ten counts were recorded for this clonotype. The V gene is TRBV6-1, the J gene TRBJ1-5, with D possibly matching TRBD1 (6 bases). V lost 4 bases, J lost 1 base, and 11 bases lay in between. Germline-derived CDR1 and CDR2 are MNHNS and SASEGT. The CDR3 sequence is 15 residues long. The CDR3 spells CASSGTGWSNQPQHF. CDR3 bases: TGTGCCAGCAGTGGCACAGGGTGGAGCAATCAGCCCCAGCATTTT.

This clonotype has a count of ten or more. DNA for the CDR3: TGTGCCAGCAGCCCCCCAACGACTAGCGGAGGAACCGGGGAGCTGTTTTTT. Its protein is CASSPPTTSGGTGELFF. The rearrangement uses TRBV9 and TRBJ2-2, with 9 bases fitting TRBD2. The CDR3 contains 17 residues. Trimming at V came to 4 bases and at J to 5 bases, leaving 12 bases not matched to a gene. Germline V gives CDR1 SGDLS, CDR2 YYNGEE. Complete variable domain (other parts from reference TRBV9 and TRBJ2-2): DSGVTQTPKHLITATGQRVTLRCSPRSGDLSVYWYQQSLDQGLQFLIQYYNGEERAKGNILERFSAQQFPDLHSELNLSSLELGDSALYFCASSPPTTSGGTGELFFGEGSRLTVL.

The table lists this clonotype with many counts. The rearrangement uses TRBV2 and TRBJ2-7; D may be TRBD2 (5 bases). This CDR3 is 12 amino acids long. CDR1 is SNHLY, CDR2 FYNNEI, per germline. With 7 bases removed from V and 1 base from J, the gap between germline ends came to 8 bases. The CDR3 spells CASTDYSYEQYF. For the CDR3, the DNA is TGTGCCAGCACCGACTATTCCTACGAGCAGTACTTC.

The table lists this clonotype with many counts. V usage is TRBV29-1 and J usage is TRBJ2-3; D not resolved. V lost 3 bases, J lost 8 bases, and 18 bases lay in between. CDR3 size: 14 residues. Germline V CDR1 and CDR2: SQVTM, ANQGSEA. CDR3 DNA: TGCAGCGTTGAGAACGCCAATATACCTGGTACGCAGTATTTT. Translated: CSVENANIPGTQYF.

This clonotype has ten or more counts. In DNA form, the CDR3 reads TGTGCCAGCAGCGTAACCCCGGGACAGGGCCTCTATGGCTACACCTTC. It codes for CASSVTPGQGLYGYTF. The V call is TRBV9, the J call TRBJ1-2; 9 bases align to TRBD1. The length of the CDR3 is 16 residues. With V trimmed by 1 base and J by 4 bases, 8 bases remained unmatched. The germline V gene encodes CDR1 SGDLS and CDR2 YYNGEE.

This clonotype was detected many times. In nucleotides, the CDR3 is TGCAGTGTAGGGACAGGGGATTCACCCCTCCACTTT. It translates to CSVGTGDSPLHF. The chain is built from TRBV20-1 and TRBJ1-6; 10 bases align to TRBD1. V gave up 7 bases and J gave up 8 bases; unmatched junction bases: 2. This CDR3 contains 12 residues. The V gene's germline CDR1 is DFQATT and CDR2 SNEGSKA (reference sequence).

This chain's CDR3 is CASNRLAGFISTDTQYF. CDR3 nucleotides: TGTGCCAGCAACCGACTAGCGGGATTCATTAGCACAGATACGCAGTATTTT. This chain links TRBV11-3 with TRBJ2-3; the match to TRBD2 covers 11 bases. The CDR3 contains 17 residues. Trimming cost V 7 bases and J 0 bases; bases outside gene matches: 9. The V gene's germline CDR1 is SGHNT and CDR2 YENEEA.

The gene calls are TRBV9 and TRBJ2-5; D is tentatively TRBD1 or TRBD2 (5 bases each). Looked up from germline, CDR1 is SGDLS and CDR2 is YYNGEE. This CDR3 has 17 amino acids. With 3 bases removed from V and 2 bases from J, the gap between germline ends came to 20 bases. The CDR3 DNA reads as TGTGCCAGCAGCGGGGTCGACGGACCCGGGGCGCAAGAGACCCAGTACTTC. Encoded protein: CASSGVDGPGAQETQYF. Using reference TRBV9 and TRBJ2-5 for the parts outside the CDR3, the full variable domain is DSGVTQTPKHLITATGQRVTLRCSPRSGDLSVYWYQQSLDQGLQFLIQYYNGEERAKGNILERFSAQQFPDLHSELNLSSLELGDSALYFCASSGVDGPGAQETQYFGPGTRLLVL.

Many counts were recorded for this clonotype. The rearrangement joins TRBV2 to TRBJ2-7; D tentatively fits TRBD1 or TRBD2 (5 bases each). The CDR3 covers 14 residues. V was cut by 3 bases and J by 1 base, with 10 bases left in between. Germline CDR1 and CDR2: SNHLY and FYNNEI. CDR3 region: CASSEGDSSYEQYF. For the CDR3, the DNA is TGTGCCAGCAGTGAGGGAGACAGTTCCTACGAGCAGTACTTC.

This clonotype has more than one count but fewer than ten. This chain joins TRBV7-2 and TRBJ2-6; 11 bases are shared with TRBD2. The CDR3 consists of 19 residues. V was clipped by 5 bases and J by 2 bases; unmatched bases: 11. CDR1 is SGHTA and CDR2 is FQGNSA in the germline V gene. The CDR3 loop reads CASSPSRLAGQTGANVLTF. The DNA for the CDR3 is TGTGCCAGCAGCCCCTCCAGACTAGCGGGACAAACTGGGGCCAACGTCCTGACTTTC.

This clonotype was seen repeatedly, ten times or more. The genes are TRBV6-2 or TRBV6-3 and TRBJ2-1; D remains unclear. The CDR3 consists of 13 residues. V lost 7 bases and J lost 3, with 10 bases in between. Germline CDR1 and CDR2: MNHEY and SVGEGT. The CDR3 protein is CASKGNDYNEQFF. CDR3 coding DNA: TGTGCCAGCAAAGGGAACGACTACAATGAGCAGTTCTTC.

This clonotype was seen ten or more times. J is TRBJ2-7 and V is TRBV19; 11 bases fit TRBD2. V was pared by 3 bases and J by 0 bases, with 1 base of the junction left unmatched. CDR3 length: 15 residues. Germline V gene data show CDR1 as LNHDA and CDR2 as SQIVND (reference sequence). CDR3 DNA: TGTGCCAGTAGTATTCTAGCGGGAGGCTCCTACGAGCAGTACTTC. It is translated as CASSILAGGSYEQYF.

In nucleotides, the CDR3 is TGTGCCAGCGCGTACTGGGGGGGCGTTGGCTACGAGCAGTACTTC. Protein product: CASAYWGGVGYEQYF. The chain employs TRBV12-3 or TRBV12-4 and TRBJ2-7, with a tentative D call TRBD2 (7 bases). Between the trimmed V and J ends, which lost 8 bases and 3 bases, there was a span of 20 bases. CDR3 length: 15 residues.

This clonotype appeared many times. The chain combines TRBV6-2 or TRBV6-3 with TRBJ2-3; tentatively, D is TRBD2 (6 bases). The CDR3 has 15 amino acids. Trimming pared 4 bases from V and 3 bases from J, leaving 14 bases between. Germline CDR1 and CDR2: MNHEY and SVGEGT. The CDR3 loop is CASSLEGGVTDTQYF. In DNA form, the CDR3 reads TGTGCCAGCAGTTTGGAGGGAGGAGTTACAGATACGCAGTATTTT.

This clonotype was recorded at least ten times. This rearrangement joins TRBV28 to TRBJ2-6; possibly TRBD2 for D (6 bases). The germline V gene encodes CDR1 MDHEN and CDR2 SYDVKM. This CDR3 contains 17 residues. The V end lost 3 bases, the J end lost 0 bases, and 12 bases lay between the germline ends. In DNA, the CDR3 is TGTGCCAGCAGTTTGCGATCCGGGAGCTCTGGGGCCAACGTCCTGACTTTC. Protein product: CASSLRSGSSGANVLTF.

This clonotype was counted between two and nine times. This chain joins TRBV5-1 and TRBJ2-6; D possibly uses TRBD1 or TRBD2 (5 bases each). The length of the CDR3 is 15 residues. Between the trimmed V and J ends, which lost 3 bases and 0 bases, there was a span of 7 bases. The germline V gene encodes CDR1 SGHRS and CDR2 YFSETQ. The CDR3 DNA is TGCGCCAGCAGCTCGGGACGCTCTGGGGCCAACGTCCTGACTTTC. Residues: CASSSGRSGANVLTF.

This clonotype was picked up a small number of times. The rearrangement uses TRBV4-1 and TRBJ1-5; tentative D call: TRBD1 (5 bases). The germline gives CDR1 MGHRA, CDR2 YSYEKL. The CDR3 has 16 amino acids. V lost 3 bases and J 3 bases, leaving 15 bases between the germline ends. The CDR3 protein is CASSHLMRDVNQPQHF. CDR3 nucleotides: TGCGCCAGCAGCCACCTGATGCGGGACGTCAATCAGCCCCAGCATTTT.

This clonotype was found a few times. V usage is TRBV12-3 or TRBV12-4 and J usage is TRBJ1-6, with a weak D call TRBD1 (5 bases). This CDR3 comprises 12 residues. Trimming stripped 6 bases from V and 10 bases from J, with 10 bases between. For the CDR3, the DNA is TGTGCCAGCAGGCAGGGCGTATCACCCCTCCACTTT. Translated: CASRQGVSPLHF.

On this clonotype itself: It differs at one base from a far larger clone, so likely a read error. The J gene is TRBJ2-7, the V gene TRBV11-3; no clear D gene. The CDR3 consists of 14 residues. Looked up from germline, CDR1 is SGHNT and CDR2 is YENEEA. Here the CDR3 reads CASSSRAIGHEQCF. CDR3 DNA: TGTGCCAGCAGCTCGAGAGCGATCGGGCACGAGCAGTGCTTC. The whole variable domain, filled in from reference TRBV11-3 and TRBJ2-7, reads EAGVVQSPRYKIIEKKQPVAFWCNPISGHNTLYWYLQNLGQGPELLIRYENEEAVDDSQLPKDRFSAERLKGVDSTLKIQPAELGDSAVYLCASSSRAIGHEQCFGPGTRLTVT.

This clonotype was seen at least ten times. The chain couples TRBV6-1 to TRBJ1-1; D gene uncertain. Trimming pared 0 bases from V and 8 bases from J, leaving 22 bases between. CDR1 and CDR2 from the germline V gene are MNHNS and SASEGT. This CDR3 has 17 residues. CDR3 protein: CASSEAGFGSRTREAFF. Here the CDR3 DNA reads TGTGCCAGCAGTGAAGCGGGGTTCGGCTCCCGAACTCGGGAAGCTTTCTTT.

This clonotype was counted ten times or more. The chain is built from TRBV7-6 and TRBJ2-2; TRBD2 matches 13 bases. The germline V gene has CDR1 SGHVS and CDR2 FNYEAQ. The CDR3 is 19 amino acids. The ends lost 1 base at V and 1 base at J; junction bases unmatched: 6. The CDR3 sequence: CASSLVVGLAGKNTGELFF. In nucleotides, the CDR3 is TGTGCCAGCAGCTTAGTGGTGGGACTAGCGGGAAAGAACACCGGGGAGCTGTTTTTT.

This clonotype was counted a few times. The chain links TRBV7-9 to TRBJ1-4; D is ambiguous. The CDR3 has 16 residues. From germline, CDR1 is SEHNR and CDR2 FQNEAQ (reference sequence). V gave up 4 bases and J gave up 3 bases, with 15 bases separating them. CDR3 nucleotide sequence: TGTGCCAGCAGCTCCCCCCCCGACATAGCTAATGAAAAACTGTTTTTT. Its translation is CASSSPPDIANEKLFF.